These 9 T cell receptor beta chains originate from one sample sequenced in a study of T cell responses to AZD1222 COVID-19 vaccine (dated by TCRdb to the early 2020s). The label giving this sample's time point can be read as: about 28 days (+/-7) after the second vaccine dose. Libraries were built with the immunoSEQ multiplex PCR assay. The immuneACCESS repertoire file appears here via TCRdb, limited to in-frame rearrangements. These files lack a portion of the clones; in checked studies, under half of the deficit traces to unresolved V genes, and the cause of the others is not known. The sample data list over 110,000 clones, and roughly 92% of these were observed just once. The ten largest clones take up 9% to 9.5% of the sample. The sequencing here drew on peripheral blood, taken 28 days after the second AZD1222 dose. Receptors were obtained from an adult who received the AZD1222 COVID-19 vaccine.

A few counts support this clone. The chain uses TRBV30 and TRBJ2-1, with 7 bases aligning to TRBD2. V trimming: 3 bases; J trimming: 4 bases; junction bases outside the gene matches: 3. The CDR3 contains 13 residues. Germline values: CDR1 GTSNPN, CDR2 SVGIG (reference sequence). The CDR3 protein is CAWRGLKYNEQFF. The CDR3 DNA reads as TGTGCCTGGAGGGGACTAAAGTACAATGAGCAGTTCTTC.

The rearrangement uses TRBV2 and TRBJ1-2, with 7 bases that match TRBD1. This CDR3 contains 17 residues. Germline trimming cut 6 bases from V and 2 bases from J; bases unmatched to any gene: 15. Germline V gene data show CDR1 as SNHLY and CDR2 as FYNNEI. The CDR3 DNA reads TGTGCCAGCAGATGGGGGACCAGACAGGGCCTAAACTATGGCTACACCTTC. This translates into CASRWGTRQGLNYGYTF.

This clone was recorded only once. The CDR3 reads CASSLTGGSGELFF. The CDR3 DNA reads TGCGCCAGCAGCTTGACCGGGGGGTCCGGGGAGCTGTTTTTT. This chain connects TRBV5-1 to TRBJ2-2; 7 bases match TRBD2. With 1 base clipped from V and 6 bases from J, the junction kept 3 bases outside the gene matches. Germline V CDR1 and CDR2: SGHRS, YFSETQ. This CDR3 spans 14 amino acids.

The chain recombines TRBV28 with TRBJ1-5, with TRBD1 as a possible D gene (5 bases). Trimming stripped 3 bases from V and 7 bases from J, with 13 bases between. The CDR3 runs 14 residues. The germline V gene encodes CDR1 MDHEN and CDR2 SYDVKM. CDR3 sequence reads: CASSLRGSGQPQHF. In DNA, the CDR3 is TGTGCCAGCAGTTTGCGGGGGAGCGGGCAGCCCCAGCATTTT.

The chain is built from TRBV4-3 and TRBJ2-1; D is possibly TRBD2 (5 bases). This CDR3 has 13 amino acids. Trimming removed 3 bases at V and 7 bases at J, with 10 bases between. Germline CDR1 is LGHNA and CDR2 is YSLEER. The CDR3 region is CASSQDSGNEQFF. CDR3 sequence (DNA): TGCGCCAGCAGCCAGGACTCGGGGAATGAGCAGTTCTTC.

The J gene is TRBJ1-6, the V gene TRBV5-1, with a tentative D call TRBD1 (6 bases). The CDR3 length is 16 residues. Per germline, CDR1 SGHRS and CDR2 YFSETQ. Trimming stripped 0 bases from V and 6 bases from J, with 13 bases between. This CDR3 is CASSLVYRGGNSPLHF. In DNA, the CDR3 is TGCGCCAGCAGCTTGGTATACAGAGGGGGTAATTCACCCCTCCACTTT.

The rearrangement links TRBV4-1 to TRBJ1-1, with 7 bases identical to TRBD1. This CDR3 region has 16 residues. Per the germline V gene, CDR1 is MGHRA and CDR2 is YSYEKL. The ends lost 1 base at V and 1 base at J; junction bases unmatched: 6. The CDR3 sequence is CASSQAQGVRNTEAFF. DNA for the CDR3: TGCGCCAGCAGCCAAGCGCAGGGGGTAAGGAACACTGAAGCTTTCTTT.

This clone has only one observation. The chain has TRBV5-1 and TRBJ2-5; D perhaps matches TRBD2 (8 bases). Deletions cut 0 bases from V and 4 bases from J, with 13 bases between. Germline V CDR1 and CDR2: SGHRS, YFSETQ. This CDR3 contains 15 residues. The CDR3 nucleotides read TGCGCCAGCAGCTTGGAGGGGGCGGGAGGAGAGACCCAGTACTTC. Translation gives CASSLEGAGGETQYF.

This rearrangement joins TRBV7-9 to TRBJ1-2; no firm D call. The germline V gene encodes CDR1 SEHNR and CDR2 FQNEAQ (reference sequence). Trimming removed 3 bases at V and 2 bases at J, with 7 bases between. The CDR3 is 13 amino acids. The CDR3 protein is CASSLPGNYGYTF. The CDR3, as DNA: TGTGCCAGCAGCTTGCCGGGAAACTATGGCTACACCTTC.